This TCR beta chain originates from a study of response to subunit inactivated influenza vaccine. V lost 0 bases and J lost 6, with 10 bases in between. Germline V gene sequence: CDR1 SGHRS, CDR2 YFSETQ. The CDR3 length is 15 residues. Study findings and constraints: Authors suggested few new T cells are recruited by each seasonal influenza vaccination.

In regard to this clonotype: Its antigen is currently unknown.

Each CDR3 protein gets one entry after TCRdb re-called the RT-PCR reads with MiXCR. The sample carries roughly 570,000 distinct CDR3 sequences, approximately 14% recorded once. The sequence derives from a man between 45 and 60 years old who received an inactivated influenza vaccine. Sequencing used PBMCs from blood, obtained 11 to 12 days after vaccination. The genes are TRBV5-1 and TRBJ1-6; TRBD1 is a possible D gene (6 bases). The CDR3 is CASSLDGQFNSPLHF. CDR3 DNA: TGCGCCAGCAGCTTGGACGGACAGTTTAATTCACCCCTCCACTTT.